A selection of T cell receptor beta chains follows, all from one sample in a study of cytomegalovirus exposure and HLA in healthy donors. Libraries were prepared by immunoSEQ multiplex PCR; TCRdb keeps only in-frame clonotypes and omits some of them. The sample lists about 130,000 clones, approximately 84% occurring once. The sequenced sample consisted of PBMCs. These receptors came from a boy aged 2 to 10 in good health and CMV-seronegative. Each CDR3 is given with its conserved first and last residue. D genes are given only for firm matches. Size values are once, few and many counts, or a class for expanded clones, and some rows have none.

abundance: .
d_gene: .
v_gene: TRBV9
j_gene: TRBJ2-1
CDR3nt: TGTGCCAGCAGCGTAGGAAGGGGCTCCTACAATGAGCAGTTCTTC
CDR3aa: CASSVGRGSYNEQFF

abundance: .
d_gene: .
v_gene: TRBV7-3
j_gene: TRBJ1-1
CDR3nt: TGTGCCAGCAGCTTAACAGGACAGATGAACACTGAAGCTTTCTTT
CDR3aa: CASSLTGQMNTEAFF

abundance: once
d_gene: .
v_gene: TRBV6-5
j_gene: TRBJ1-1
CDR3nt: TGTGCCAGCAGTTACTCGTGGGGGCGGAACACTGAAGCTTTCTTT
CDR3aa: CASSYSWGRNTEAFF

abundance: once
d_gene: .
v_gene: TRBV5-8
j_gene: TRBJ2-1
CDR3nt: TGTGCCAGCAGGAGCTCCTACAATGAGCAGTTCTTC
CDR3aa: CASRSSYNEQFF

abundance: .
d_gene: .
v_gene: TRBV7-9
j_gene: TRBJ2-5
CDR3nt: TGTTCCAGCAGCTTCCGAATTCTAGAGGAGACCCAGTACTTC
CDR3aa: CSSSFRILEETQYF

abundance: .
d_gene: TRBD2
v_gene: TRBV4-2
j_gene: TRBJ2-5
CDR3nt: TGTGCCAGCAGCCAGGGGGTCGGGACTAGCGAGACCCAGTACTTC
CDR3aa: CASSQGVGTSETQYF

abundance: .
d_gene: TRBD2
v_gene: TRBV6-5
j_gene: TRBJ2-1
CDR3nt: TGTGCCAGCAGTCCGTCGGTAGCGGGAGGAAATGAGCAGTTCTTC
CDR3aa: CASSPSVAGGNEQFF

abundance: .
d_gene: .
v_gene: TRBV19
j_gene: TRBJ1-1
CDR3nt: TGTGCCAGTAGTCCATTGGACAGGAACACTGAAGCTTTCTTT
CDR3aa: CASSPLDRNTEAFF

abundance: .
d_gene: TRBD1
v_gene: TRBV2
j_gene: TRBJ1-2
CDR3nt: TGTGCCAGCAGACCCGGGACAGTTTATGGCTACACCTTC
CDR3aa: CASRPGTVYGYTF

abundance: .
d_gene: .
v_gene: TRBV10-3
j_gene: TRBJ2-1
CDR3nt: TGTGCCATCAGTGACTCCAGGGACTATGAGCAGTTCTTC
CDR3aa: CAISDSRDYEQFF

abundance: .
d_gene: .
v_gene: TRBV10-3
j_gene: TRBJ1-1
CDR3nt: TGTGCCATCAGTGAAGGGGGGGGCGACACTGAAGCTTTCTTT
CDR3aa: CAISEGGGDTEAFF

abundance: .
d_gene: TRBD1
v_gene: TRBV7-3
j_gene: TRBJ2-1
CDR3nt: TGTGCCAGCAGCTTAGGCGGGACAGGGCCCGGCTATGAGCAGTTCTTC
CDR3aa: CASSLGGTGPGYEQFF

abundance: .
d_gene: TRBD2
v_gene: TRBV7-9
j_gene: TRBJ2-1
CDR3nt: TGTGCCAGCAGCTCTCCCGGACTAGCGGGCCCCTCGGGTAATGAGCAGTTCTTC
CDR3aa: CASSSPGLAGPSGNEQFF

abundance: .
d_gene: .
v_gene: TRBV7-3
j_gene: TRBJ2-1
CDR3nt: TGTGCCAGCAGCTCCGAGGTATCGGGCAATGAGCAGTTCTTC
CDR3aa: CASSSEVSGNEQFF

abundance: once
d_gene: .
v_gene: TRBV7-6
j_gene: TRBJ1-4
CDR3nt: TGTGCCAGCAGCTTATGGCCAACTAATGAAAAACTGTTTTTT
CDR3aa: CASSLWPTNEKLFF

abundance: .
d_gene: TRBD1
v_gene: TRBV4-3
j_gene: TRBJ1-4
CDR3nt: TGCGCCAGCAGCGCTGAGGGGACAGCAACTAATGAAAAACTGTTTTTT
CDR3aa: CASSAEGTATNEKLFF

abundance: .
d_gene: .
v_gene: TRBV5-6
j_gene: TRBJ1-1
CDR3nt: TGTGCCAGCAGCCCAGATCGGGGAGCTGAAGCTTTCTTT
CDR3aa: CASSPDRGAEAFF

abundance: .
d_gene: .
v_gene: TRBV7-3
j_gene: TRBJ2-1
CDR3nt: TGTGCCAGCACCAAAAGTGGACTGAGCTCCTACAATGAGCAGTTCTTC
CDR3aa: CASTKSGLSSYNEQFF

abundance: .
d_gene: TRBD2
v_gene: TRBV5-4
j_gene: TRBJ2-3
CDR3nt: TGTGCCAGCAGCCGACTAGCGGAAAGCACAGATACGCAGTATTTT
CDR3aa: CASSRLAESTDTQYF

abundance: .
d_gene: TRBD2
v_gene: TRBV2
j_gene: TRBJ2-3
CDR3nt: TGTGCCAGCAGCCAATTCCTCGGGACTAACGGCGATACGCAGTATTTT
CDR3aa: CASSQFLGTNGDTQYF

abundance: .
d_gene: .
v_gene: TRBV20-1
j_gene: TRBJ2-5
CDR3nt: TGCAGTGCCGGACAGAAAGAGACCCAGTACTTC
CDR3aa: CSAGQKETQYF

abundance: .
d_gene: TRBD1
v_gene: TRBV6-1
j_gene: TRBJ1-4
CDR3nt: TGTGCCAGCAGTGAACTCCAGGGGGCGGGTAATGAAAAACTGTTTTTT
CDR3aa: CASSELQGAGNEKLFF

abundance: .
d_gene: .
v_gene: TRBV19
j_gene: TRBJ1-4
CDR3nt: TGTGCCAGTACCACGCGGGTGGCGGTAACTAATGAAAAACTGTTTTTT
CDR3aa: CASTTRVAVTNEKLFF

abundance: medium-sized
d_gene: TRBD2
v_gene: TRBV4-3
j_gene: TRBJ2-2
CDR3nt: TGCGCCAGCAGCCCACAAGCGGGGGACAACACCGGGGAGCTGTTTTTT
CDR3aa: CASSPQAGDNTGELFF